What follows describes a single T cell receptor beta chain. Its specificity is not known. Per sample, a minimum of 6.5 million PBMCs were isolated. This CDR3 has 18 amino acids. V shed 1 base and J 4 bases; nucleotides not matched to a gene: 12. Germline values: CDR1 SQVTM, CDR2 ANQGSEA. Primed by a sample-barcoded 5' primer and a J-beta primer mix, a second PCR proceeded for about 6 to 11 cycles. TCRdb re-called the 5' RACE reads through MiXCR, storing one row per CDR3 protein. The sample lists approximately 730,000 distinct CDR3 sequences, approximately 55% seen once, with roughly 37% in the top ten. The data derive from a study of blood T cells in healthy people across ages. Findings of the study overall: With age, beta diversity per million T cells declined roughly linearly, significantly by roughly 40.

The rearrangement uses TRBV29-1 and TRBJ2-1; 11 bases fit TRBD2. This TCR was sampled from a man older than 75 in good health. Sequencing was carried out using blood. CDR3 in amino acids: CSVEVVVAGGFRYNEQFF. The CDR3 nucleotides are TGCAGCGTTGAAGTTGTGGTAGCGGGAGGGTTTCGTTACAATGAGCAGTTCTTC.